The present TCR beta chain was sequenced within a study of T cell changes during pregnancy in multiple sclerosis. The length of the CDR3 is 11 residues. Trimming at V came to 2 bases and at J to 10 bases, leaving 0 bases not matched to a gene. Germline CDR1 SGHNT, CDR2 YYREEE (reference sequence). Sequenced by immunoSEQ multiplex PCR; TCRdb stores in-frame clones only, minus some. The sample records roughly 40,000 clones, 91% being singletons. The chain has TRBV5-4 and TRBJ2-1; 7 bases are a match to TRBD1. The sequencing here drew on CD8+ T cells from peripheral blood mononuclear cells, taken before pregnancy. This TCR was recovered from a female donor with multiple sclerosis, enrolled in a pregnancy study. The CDR3 nucleotides are TGTGCCAGCAGCTTACAGGGGGAGCAGTTCTTC. As protein: CASSLQGEQFF.